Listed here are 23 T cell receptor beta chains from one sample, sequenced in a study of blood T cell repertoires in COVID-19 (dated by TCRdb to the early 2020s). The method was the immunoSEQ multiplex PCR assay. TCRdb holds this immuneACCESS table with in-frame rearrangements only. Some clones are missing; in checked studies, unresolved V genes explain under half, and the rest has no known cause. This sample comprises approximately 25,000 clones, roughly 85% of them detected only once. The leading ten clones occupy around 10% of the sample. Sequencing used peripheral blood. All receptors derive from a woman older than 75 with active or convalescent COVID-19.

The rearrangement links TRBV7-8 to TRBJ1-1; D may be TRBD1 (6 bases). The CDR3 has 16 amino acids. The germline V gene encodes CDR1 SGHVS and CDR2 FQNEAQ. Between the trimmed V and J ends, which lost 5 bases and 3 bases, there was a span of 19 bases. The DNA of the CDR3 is TGTGCCAGCAGCCCAGGGACGGGGAGGGGGTACACTGAAGCTTTCTTT. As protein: CASSPGTGRGYTEAFF. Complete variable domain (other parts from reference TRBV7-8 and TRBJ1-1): GAGVSQSPRYKVAKRGQDVALRCDPISGHVSLFWYQQALGQGPEFLTYFQNEAQLDKSGLPSDRFFAERPEGSVSTLKIQRTQQEDSAVYLCASSPGTGRGYTEAFFGQGTRLTVV.

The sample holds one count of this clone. The CDR3 loop reads CASTGQGLTDTQYF. CDR3 sequence (DNA): TGTGCCAGCACCGGACAGGGTTTGACAGATACGCAGTATTTT. The chain recombines TRBV9 with TRBJ2-3; 8 bases fit TRBD1. Germline V gives CDR1 SGDLS, CDR2 YYNGEE. This CDR3 is built from 14 residues. V lost 6 bases and J lost 3; bases outside the gene matches: 6. The whole variable domain, filled in from reference TRBV9 and TRBJ2-3, reads DSGVTQTPKHLITATGQRVTLRCSPRSGDLSVYWYQQSLDQGLQFLIQYYNGEERAKGNILERFSAQQFPDLHSELNLSSLELGDSALYFCASTGQGLTDTQYFGPGTRLTVL.

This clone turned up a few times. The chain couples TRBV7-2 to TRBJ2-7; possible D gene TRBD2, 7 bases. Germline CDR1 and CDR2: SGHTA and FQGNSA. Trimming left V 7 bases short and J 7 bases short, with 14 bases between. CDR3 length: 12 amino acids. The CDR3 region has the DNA TGTGCCAGCACCTCAAGGGGGGGGGAGCAGTACTTC. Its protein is CASTSRGGEQYF. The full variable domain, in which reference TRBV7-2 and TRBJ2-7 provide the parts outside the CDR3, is GAGVSQSPSNKVTEKGKDVELRCDPISGHTALYWYRQSLGQGLEFLIYFQGNSAPDKSGLPSDRFSAERTGGSVSTLTIQRTQQEDSAVYLCASTSRGGEQYFGPGTRLTVT.

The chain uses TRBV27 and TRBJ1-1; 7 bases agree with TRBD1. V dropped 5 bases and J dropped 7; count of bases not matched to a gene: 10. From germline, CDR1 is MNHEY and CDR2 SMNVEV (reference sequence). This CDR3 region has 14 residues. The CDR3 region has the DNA TGTGCCAGCAGTCACGAGGGGGCTCAATTTGAAGCTTTCTTT. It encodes CASSHEGAQFEAFF.

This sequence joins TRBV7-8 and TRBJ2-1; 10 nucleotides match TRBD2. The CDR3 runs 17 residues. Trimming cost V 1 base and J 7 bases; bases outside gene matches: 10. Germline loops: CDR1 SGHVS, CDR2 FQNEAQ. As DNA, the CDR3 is TGTGCCAGCAGCTTAGGAGGGGCTAGCGGGAGTTTAAATGAGCAGTTCTTC. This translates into CASSLGGASGSLNEQFF. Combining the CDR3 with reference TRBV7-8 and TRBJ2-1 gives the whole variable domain GAGVSQSPRYKVAKRGQDVALRCDPISGHVSLFWYQQALGQGPEFLTYFQNEAQLDKSGLPSDRFFAERPEGSVSTLKIQRTQQEDSAVYLCASSLGGASGSLNEQFFGPGTRLTVL.

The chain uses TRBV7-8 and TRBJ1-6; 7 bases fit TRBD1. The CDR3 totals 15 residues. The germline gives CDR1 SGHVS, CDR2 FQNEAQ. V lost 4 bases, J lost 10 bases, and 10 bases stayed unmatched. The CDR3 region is CASSSRQGTGSPLHF. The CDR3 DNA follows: TGTGCCAGCAGCTCGAGACAGGGAACGGGGTCACCCCTCCACTTT.

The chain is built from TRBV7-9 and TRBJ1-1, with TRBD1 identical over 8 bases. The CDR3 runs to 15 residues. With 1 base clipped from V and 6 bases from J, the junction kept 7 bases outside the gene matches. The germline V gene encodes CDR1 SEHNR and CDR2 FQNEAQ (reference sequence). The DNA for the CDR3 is TGTGCCAGCAGCTTAGACCCGGGACAGGCAGCTGAAGCTTTCTTT. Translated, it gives CASSLDPGQAAEAFF.

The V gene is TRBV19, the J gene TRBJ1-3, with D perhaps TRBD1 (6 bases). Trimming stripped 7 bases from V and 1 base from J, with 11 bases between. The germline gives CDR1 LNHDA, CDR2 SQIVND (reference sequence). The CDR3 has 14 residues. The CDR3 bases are TGTGCCAGTACTACAGGGTCTTCTGGAAACACCATATATTTT. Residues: CASTTGSSGNTIYF.

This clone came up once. Here the CDR3 DNA reads TGCAGTGCAACAGGGGGAGGAGGCTACACCTTC. The encoded protein is CSATGGGGYTF. The chain combines TRBV20-1 with TRBJ1-2; 8 bases fit TRBD1. The CDR3 sequence is 11 residues long. With V trimmed by 6 bases and J by 8 bases, 5 bases remained unmatched. Per germline, CDR1 DFQATT and CDR2 SNEGSKA (reference sequence).

The CDR3 loop reads CASRNAGGQETQYF. The CDR3, as DNA: TGTGCCAGCAGAAATGCGGGTGGCCAAGAGACCCAGTACTTC. The J gene is TRBJ2-5, the V gene TRBV6-1, with a weak D call TRBD2 (5 bases). Trimming removed 6 bases from V and 1 base from J, with 12 bases in between. The CDR3 is made up of 14 amino acids. Germline CDR1 and CDR2: MNHNS and SASEGT.

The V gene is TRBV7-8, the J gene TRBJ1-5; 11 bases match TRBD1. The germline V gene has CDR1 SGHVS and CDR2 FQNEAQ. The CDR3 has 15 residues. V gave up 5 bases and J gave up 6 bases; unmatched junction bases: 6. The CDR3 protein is CASSERTGGSQPQHF. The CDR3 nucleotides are TGTGCCAGCAGCGAGAGGACAGGGGGCAGTCAGCCCCAGCATTTT.

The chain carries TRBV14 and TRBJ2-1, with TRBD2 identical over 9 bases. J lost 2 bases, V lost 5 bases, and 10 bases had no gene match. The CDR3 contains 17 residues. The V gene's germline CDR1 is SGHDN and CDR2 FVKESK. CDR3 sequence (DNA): TGTGCCAGCAGCACCCACAGGAGACTAGCGGCCTACAATGAGCAGTTCTTC. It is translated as CASSTHRRLAAYNEQFF.

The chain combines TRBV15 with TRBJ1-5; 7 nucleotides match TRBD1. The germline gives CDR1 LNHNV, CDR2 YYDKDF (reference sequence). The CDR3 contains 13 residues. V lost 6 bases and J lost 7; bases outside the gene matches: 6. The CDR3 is CATRTGDGQPQHF. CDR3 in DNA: TGTGCCACCAGAACAGGGGACGGGCAGCCCCAGCATTTT. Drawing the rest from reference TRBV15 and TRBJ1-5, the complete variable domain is DAMVIQNPRYQVTQFGKPVTLSCSQTLNHNVMYWYQQKSSQAPKLLFHYYDKDFNNEADTPDNFQSRRPNTSFCFLDIRSPGLGDTAMYLCATRTGDGQPQHFGDGTRLSIL.

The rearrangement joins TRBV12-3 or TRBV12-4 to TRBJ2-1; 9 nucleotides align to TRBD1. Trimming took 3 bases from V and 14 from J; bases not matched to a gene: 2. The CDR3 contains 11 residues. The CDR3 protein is CASSLGTGKFF. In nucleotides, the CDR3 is TGTGCCAGCAGTTTGGGGACAGGGAAGTTCTTC.

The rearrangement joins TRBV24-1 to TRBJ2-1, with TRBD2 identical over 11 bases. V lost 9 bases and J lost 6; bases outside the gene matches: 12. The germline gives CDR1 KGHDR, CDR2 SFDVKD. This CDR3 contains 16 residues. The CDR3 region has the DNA TGTGCCACCCGTGCGACTAGCGGGACGTTAGCCAATGAGCAGTTCTTC. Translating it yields CATRATSGTLANEQFF.

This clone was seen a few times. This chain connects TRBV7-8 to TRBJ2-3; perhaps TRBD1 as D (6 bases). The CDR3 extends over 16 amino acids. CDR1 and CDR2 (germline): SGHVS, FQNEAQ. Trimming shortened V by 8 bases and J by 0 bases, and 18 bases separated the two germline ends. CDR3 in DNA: TGTGCCAGCTCCCCCGTAAGGACAGCTAGCACAGATACGCAGTATTTT. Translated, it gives CASSPVRTASTDTQYF.

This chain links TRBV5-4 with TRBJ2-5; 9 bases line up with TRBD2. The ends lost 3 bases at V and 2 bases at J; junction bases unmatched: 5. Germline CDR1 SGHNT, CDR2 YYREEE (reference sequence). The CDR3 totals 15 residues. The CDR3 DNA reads TGTGCCAGCAGCTCACGGACTAGCGCTCAAGAGACCCAGTACTTC. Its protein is CASSSRTSAQETQYF.

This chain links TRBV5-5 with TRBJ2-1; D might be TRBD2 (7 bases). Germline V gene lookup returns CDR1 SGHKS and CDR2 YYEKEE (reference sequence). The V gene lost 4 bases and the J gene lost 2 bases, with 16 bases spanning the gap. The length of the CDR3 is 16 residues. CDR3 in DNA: TGTGCCAGCAGCCCGCAGGGGACTACAGCCTACAATGAGCAGTTCTTC. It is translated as CASSPQGTTAYNEQFF.

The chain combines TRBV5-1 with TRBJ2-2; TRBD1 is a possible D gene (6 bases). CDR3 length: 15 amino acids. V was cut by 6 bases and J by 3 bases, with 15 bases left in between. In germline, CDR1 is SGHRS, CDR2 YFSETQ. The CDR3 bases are TGCGCCAGCAAACTCAGGGGTTTTGACACCGGGGAGCTGTTTTTT. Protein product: CASKLRGFDTGELFF.

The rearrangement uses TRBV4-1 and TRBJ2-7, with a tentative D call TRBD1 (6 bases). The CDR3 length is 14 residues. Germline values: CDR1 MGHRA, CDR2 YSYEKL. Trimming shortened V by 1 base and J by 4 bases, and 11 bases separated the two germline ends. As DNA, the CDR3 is TGCGCCAGCAGCCAAGGTACTCAGGGGTACGAGCAGTACTTC. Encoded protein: CASSQGTQGYEQYF.

The CDR3 DNA sequence: TGCAGCGTTGTTGAGGGACAAGAAAGCACAGATACGCAGTATTTT. Translation gives CSVVEGQESTDTQYF. The chain is built from TRBV29-1 and TRBJ2-3, with D possibly TRBD1 on 6 matching bases. The V gene lost 4 bases and the J gene lost 0 bases, with 14 bases spanning the gap. CDR3 size: 15 residues. Per germline, CDR1 SQVTM and CDR2 ANQGSEA.

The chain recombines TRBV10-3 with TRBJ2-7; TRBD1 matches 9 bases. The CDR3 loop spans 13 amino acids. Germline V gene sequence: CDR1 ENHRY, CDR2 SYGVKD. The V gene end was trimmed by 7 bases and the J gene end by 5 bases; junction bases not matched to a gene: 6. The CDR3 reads CAITGTGRDEQYF. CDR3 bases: TGTGCCATCACCGGGACAGGGCGAGACGAGCAGTACTTC.

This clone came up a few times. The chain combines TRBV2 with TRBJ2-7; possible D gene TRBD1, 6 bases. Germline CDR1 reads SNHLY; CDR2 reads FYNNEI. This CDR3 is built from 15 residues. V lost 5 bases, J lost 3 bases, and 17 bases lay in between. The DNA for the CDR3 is TGTGCCAGCAGTCTCGCCCCGACAGGCCTCTACGAGCAGTACTTC. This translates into CASSLAPTGLYEQYF.